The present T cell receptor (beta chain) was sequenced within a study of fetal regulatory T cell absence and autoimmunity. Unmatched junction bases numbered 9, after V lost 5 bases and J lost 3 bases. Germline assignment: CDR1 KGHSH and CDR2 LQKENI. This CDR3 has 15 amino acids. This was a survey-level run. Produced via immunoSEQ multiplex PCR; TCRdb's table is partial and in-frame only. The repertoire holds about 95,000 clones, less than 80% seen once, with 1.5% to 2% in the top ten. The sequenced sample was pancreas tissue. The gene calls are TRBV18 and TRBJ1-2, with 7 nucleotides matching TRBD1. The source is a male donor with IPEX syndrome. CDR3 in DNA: TGTGCCAGCTCAGCACGCAGGGGGACCTACTATGGCTACACCTTC. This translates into CASSARRGTYYGYTF.